A selection of T cell receptor beta chains follows, all from one sample in a study of CD8 T cells in ankylosing spondylitis. MiXCR, applied by TCRdb to the 5' RACE reads, yields one record per CDR3 protein. The data show 500,000 to 550,000 distinct CDR3 sequences, with about 13% seen just once and 6.5% to 7% held by the top ten. Sequencing was carried out using blood, either unsorted or a sorted T cell fraction (not recorded which). The receptors originated from a male donor with ankylosing spondylitis. Both conserved end residues are part of each CDR3. A D gene is named only where the DNA matches it firmly. Clone size is shown for a subset of rows, as once, few, many or a class of expanded clone.

d_gene: TRBD2
abundance: many
v_gene: TRBV20-1
j_gene: TRBJ2-1
CDR3nt: TGCAGTGCTAGTACGCCGACTAGCGGGACGCAGTTCTTC
CDR3aa: CSASTPTSGTQFF

d_gene: TRBD1
abundance: few
v_gene: TRBV6-1
j_gene: TRBJ1-1
CDR3nt: TGTGCCAGCAGTCCTGACAGGGGGCGAGTCACTGAAGCTTTCTTT
CDR3aa: CASSPDRGRVTEAFF

d_gene: .
abundance: few
v_gene: TRBV6-1
j_gene: TRBJ2-1
CDR3nt: TGTGCCAGCAGGAGCCGGGACTGGGTCTACAATGAGCAGTTCTTC
CDR3aa: CASRSRDWVYNEQFF

d_gene: .
abundance: .
v_gene: TRBV20-1
j_gene: TRBJ2-7
CDR3nt: TGCAGTGCTAAGACAGGCTCCTACGAGCAGTACTTC
CDR3aa: CSAKTGSYEQYF

d_gene: .
abundance: .
v_gene: TRBV21-1
j_gene: TRBJ2-1
CDR3nt: TGTGCCAGCAGCAAAGGCGAAATAGGGCCGGGCAATGAGCAGTTCTTC
CDR3aa: CASSKGEIGPGNEQFF

d_gene: TRBD2
abundance: .
v_gene: TRBV30
j_gene: TRBJ2-5
CDR3nt: TGTGCCTGGAGCGGTAGCGGGAGGGCGAGAGAGACCCAGTACTTC
CDR3aa: CAWSGSGRARETQYF

d_gene: .
abundance: few
v_gene: TRBV10-1
j_gene: TRBJ2-4
CDR3nt: TGCGCCAGCAGTGAGTCGAGAGCGGCCAAAAACATTCAGTACTTC
CDR3aa: CASSESRAAKNIQYF

d_gene: .
abundance: .
v_gene: TRBV20-1
j_gene: TRBJ2-1
CDR3nt: TGCAGTACTTATCCGGCCTCTAGTCTGAGCTCCTACAATGAGCAGTTCTTC
CDR3aa: CSTYPASSLSSYNEQFF

d_gene: .
abundance: few
v_gene: TRBV6-1
j_gene: TRBJ1-5
CDR3nt: TGTGCCAGCAGATCCCCCCAGGGAGGTAATCAGCCCCAGCATTTT
CDR3aa: CASRSPQGGNQPQHF

d_gene: .
abundance: few
v_gene: TRBV20-1
j_gene: TRBJ1-6
CDR3nt: TGCAGTGCTAGAGGGGACAAGGGCACACCCCTCCACTTT
CDR3aa: CSARGDKGTPLHF

d_gene: .
abundance: many
v_gene: TRBV5-1
j_gene: TRBJ2-3
CDR3nt: TGCGCCAGCAGCTTGTCCCGGGACGGTTCCGGGGATACGCAGTATTTT
CDR3aa: CASSLSRDGSGDTQYF

d_gene: .
abundance: few
v_gene: TRBV7-9
j_gene: TRBJ2-3
CDR3nt: TGTGCCAGCAGTTCTTTGACGGCCCGGGATACGCAGTATTTT
CDR3aa: CASSSLTARDTQYF

d_gene: TRBD2
abundance: many
v_gene: TRBV5-8
j_gene: TRBJ2-1
CDR3nt: TGTGCCAGCAGCTTGGCGAGCGGGAGGGCCCTTGAGCAGTTCTTC
CDR3aa: CASSLASGRALEQFF

d_gene: .
abundance: .
v_gene: TRBV19
j_gene: TRBJ2-1
CDR3nt: TGTGCCAGTAGTCTGGACGGGGCCTCGCTTGGCTACAATGAGCAGTTCTTC
CDR3aa: CASSLDGASLGYNEQFF

d_gene: .
abundance: .
v_gene: TRBV24-1
j_gene: TRBJ2-5
CDR3nt: TGTGCCACCAGTGATTCCCGGGAGCCCCACAGGGAGACCCAGTACTTC
CDR3aa: CATSDSREPHRETQYF

d_gene: .
abundance: .
v_gene: TRBV6-2/TRBV6-3
j_gene: TRBJ1-1
CDR3nt: TGTGCCAGCAGGAATGCAGAGAGTACTGAAGCTTTCTTT
CDR3aa: CASRNAESTEAFF

d_gene: TRBD1
abundance: few
v_gene: TRBV20-1
j_gene: TRBJ2-3
CDR3nt: TGCAGTGCTCAAGCCGGGACAGCTACCACAGATACGCAGTATTTT
CDR3aa: CSAQAGTATTDTQYF

d_gene: .
abundance: .
v_gene: TRBV12-3/TRBV12-4
j_gene: TRBJ2-1
CDR3nt: TGTGCCAGCAGTTTACCACCGGGTTGGGGCAATGAGCAGTTCTTC
CDR3aa: CASSLPPGWGNEQFF

d_gene: .
abundance: .
v_gene: TRBV15
j_gene: TRBJ2-1
CDR3nt: TGTGCCACCAGCAGAGGAGGGGGGGCCTACAATGAGCAGTTCTTC
CDR3aa: CATSRGGGAYNEQFF

d_gene: .
abundance: few
v_gene: TRBV7-2
j_gene: TRBJ2-1
CDR3nt: TGTGCCAGCAGCGCCCACAGGGTTCCCCTTCGGGTTGAGCAGTTCTTC
CDR3aa: CASSAHRVPLRVEQFF

d_gene: TRBD1
abundance: .
v_gene: TRBV2
j_gene: TRBJ1-1
CDR3nt: TGTGCCAGCAAACGGGACAGGGGACAACATAGCACTGAAGCTTTCTTT
CDR3aa: CASKRDRGQHSTEAFF

d_gene: .
abundance: .
v_gene: TRBV29-1
j_gene: TRBJ2-3
CDR3nt: TGCAGCGTTGCAACCTCGGTCCTCCCAGATACGCAGTATTTT
CDR3aa: CSVATSVLPDTQYF

d_gene: .
abundance: .
v_gene: TRBV9
j_gene: TRBJ1-2
CDR3nt: TGTGCCAGCAATAGGCAGGGAAGCTATGGCTACACCTTC
CDR3aa: CASNRQGSYGYTF

d_gene: .
abundance: .
v_gene: TRBV20-1
j_gene: TRBJ2-5
CDR3nt: TGCAGTGCCAACCCGGTGGGACTGGCCCAAGAGACCCAGTACTTC
CDR3aa: CSANPVGLAQETQYF

d_gene: .
abundance: .
v_gene: TRBV11-2
j_gene: TRBJ1-5
CDR3nt: TGTGCCAGCAGCCCTACTATGCCCCAGCATTTT
CDR3aa: CASSPTMPQHF

d_gene: .
abundance: .
v_gene: TRBV19
j_gene: TRBJ2-2
CDR3nt: TGTGCCAGTAGTCACGTGGTTAAGGGAGACACCGGGGAGCTGTTTTTT
CDR3aa: CASSHVVKGDTGELFF

d_gene: .
abundance: few
v_gene: TRBV3-1
j_gene: TRBJ1-2
CDR3nt: TGTGCCAGCACCACGTCCGGAGCTGGCTACACCTTC
CDR3aa: CASTTSGAGYTF

d_gene: .
abundance: many
v_gene: TRBV5-1
j_gene: TRBJ2-6
CDR3nt: TGCGCCAGCAGCTTGTCGACAGTCAACTCTGGGGCCAACGTCCTGACTTTC
CDR3aa: CASSLSTVNSGANVLTF

d_gene: .
abundance: .
v_gene: TRBV12-3/TRBV12-4
j_gene: TRBJ1-1
CDR3nt: TGTGCCACTAACCCAAGGGGGGGTCATGGGGCTTTCTTT
CDR3aa: CATNPRGGHGAFF

d_gene: .
abundance: few
v_gene: TRBV5-1
j_gene: TRBJ2-3
CDR3nt: TGCGCCAGCAGCTTGGGGTCCCGGACTTCAATTATCGATACGCAGTATTTT
CDR3aa: CASSLGSRTSIIDTQYF

d_gene: .
abundance: few
v_gene: TRBV24-1
j_gene: TRBJ2-7
CDR3nt: TGTGCCACCAGTGATCCTCAAGGGGCTGGTGGCTCCTACGAGCAGTACTTC
CDR3aa: CATSDPQGAGGSYEQYF

d_gene: TRBD1
abundance: .
v_gene: TRBV7-9
j_gene: TRBJ2-3
CDR3nt: TGTGCCAGCAGCATGACAGGGGGTGGAGATACGCAGTATTTT
CDR3aa: CASSMTGGGDTQYF

d_gene: .
abundance: .
v_gene: TRBV5-1
j_gene: TRBJ1-4
CDR3nt: TGCGCCAGCAGAACGGGCGGAGGGCTCGTTGTTGGTGAAAAACTGTTTTTT
CDR3aa: CASRTGGGLVVGEKLFF

d_gene: .
abundance: few
v_gene: TRBV3-1
j_gene: TRBJ1-1
CDR3nt: TGTGCCAGCAGCGTCCTAGGGGGTACTGAAGCTTTCTTT
CDR3aa: CASSVLGGTEAFF

d_gene: .
abundance: .
v_gene: TRBV6-5
j_gene: TRBJ1-4
CDR3nt: TGTGCCCCTTTGCCCGGAAAACTGTTTTTT
CDR3aa: CAPLPGKLFF

d_gene: TRBD1
abundance: few
v_gene: TRBV29-1
j_gene: TRBJ1-5
CDR3nt: TGCAGCGCAGTCGTACAGGGGGACCAGCCCCAGCATTTT
CDR3aa: CSAVVQGDQPQHF

d_gene: .
abundance: many
v_gene: TRBV7-9
j_gene: TRBJ1-4
CDR3nt: TGTGCCAGCAGCCGACAGACTAATAATGAAAAACTGTTTTTT
CDR3aa: CASSRQTNNEKLFF

d_gene: .
abundance: few
v_gene: TRBV24-1
j_gene: TRBJ2-3
CDR3nt: TGTGCCACCAGTGATTTTCCCGGACCTAGCACAGATACGCAGTATTTT
CDR3aa: CATSDFPGPSTDTQYF

d_gene: TRBD1
abundance: many
v_gene: TRBV12-3/TRBV12-4
j_gene: TRBJ2-2
CDR3nt: TGTGCCAGCAGTTTCACGGACAGGGGCTCTTCCGGGGAGCTGTTTTTT
CDR3aa: CASSFTDRGSSGELFF

d_gene: TRBD2
abundance: few
v_gene: TRBV20-1
j_gene: TRBJ2-1
CDR3nt: TGCAGTGCTCCCCTGACTAGCCATGAGCAGTTCTTC
CDR3aa: CSAPLTSHEQFF

d_gene: .
abundance: many
v_gene: TRBV14
j_gene: TRBJ2-5
CDR3nt: TGTGCCAGCAGCCTGAATATGGAGACCCAGTACTTC
CDR3aa: CASSLNMETQYF

d_gene: TRBD1
abundance: .
v_gene: TRBV7-9
j_gene: TRBJ1-2
CDR3nt: TGTGCCAGCAGCCTAGCTACAGGGGATCACGGCTACACCTTC
CDR3aa: CASSLATGDHGYTF

d_gene: .
abundance: many
v_gene: TRBV29-1
j_gene: TRBJ2-2
CDR3nt: TGCAGCGTTACAGTGAACACCGGGGAGCTGTTTTTT
CDR3aa: CSVTVNTGELFF

d_gene: .
abundance: many
v_gene: TRBV12-3/TRBV12-4
j_gene: TRBJ1-6
CDR3nt: TGTGCCAGCAGTTTAGGTGGGGGCGTCGCCTCACCCCTCCACTTT
CDR3aa: CASSLGGGVASPLHF

d_gene: .
abundance: .
v_gene: TRBV5-1
j_gene: TRBJ1-1
CDR3nt: TGCGCCAGCAGATACCAGGGTCACACTGAAGCTTTCTTT
CDR3aa: CASRYQGHTEAFF

d_gene: .
abundance: few
v_gene: TRBV7-2
j_gene: TRBJ2-1
CDR3nt: TGTGCCAGCAGCATCCCAGCTTCCGGGTCGTGGTTCTTC
CDR3aa: CASSIPASGSWFF

d_gene: .
abundance: many
v_gene: TRBV5-5
j_gene: TRBJ1-2
CDR3nt: TGTGCCAGCAGTCCTGCACTAGGGCCAGGCTATGGCTACACCTTC
CDR3aa: CASSPALGPGYGYTF

d_gene: TRBD2
abundance: few
v_gene: TRBV20-1
j_gene: TRBJ2-1
CDR3nt: TGCAGTGCTGGTGGTCTAGCGGGAGCCTTTGAGCAGTTCTTC
CDR3aa: CSAGGLAGAFEQFF

d_gene: TRBD2
abundance: few
v_gene: TRBV24-1
j_gene: TRBJ2-1
CDR3nt: TGTGCCACCAGTGATCTTACTAGCGGGAGCGTCAATGAGCAGTTCTTC
CDR3aa: CATSDLTSGSVNEQFF

d_gene: .
abundance: .
v_gene: TRBV25-1
j_gene: TRBJ2-7
CDR3nt: TGTGCCAGCAGTGAAGGGGGAGCCTACGAGCAGTACTTC
CDR3aa: CASSEGGAYEQYF

d_gene: .
abundance: .
v_gene: TRBV4-1
j_gene: TRBJ1-4
CDR3nt: TGCGCCAGCAGCCATGGGGACGGGAATGAAAAACTGTTTTTT
CDR3aa: CASSHGDGNEKLFF

d_gene: TRBD1
abundance: many
v_gene: TRBV20-1
j_gene: TRBJ1-5
CDR3nt: TGCAGTGCTAGAGAAGGGACAGGGGGCCAACAGCCCCAGCATTTT
CDR3aa: CSAREGTGGQQPQHF

d_gene: .
abundance: many
v_gene: TRBV7-6
j_gene: TRBJ1-2
CDR3nt: TGTGCCAGCAGCTCCGGACGGGGAGACGGCTACACCTTC
CDR3aa: CASSSGRGDGYTF

d_gene: TRBD2
abundance: few
v_gene: TRBV9
j_gene: TRBJ2-1
CDR3nt: TGTGCCAGCAACTTAGCTGGGGGAGGGCTTGAGCAGTTCTTC
CDR3aa: CASNLAGGGLEQFF

d_gene: TRBD2
abundance: .
v_gene: TRBV18
j_gene: TRBJ2-1
CDR3nt: TGTGCCAGCTCAGGGGGACTAGCGATGGATGAGCAGTTCTTC
CDR3aa: CASSGGLAMDEQFF